Below, 28 T cell receptor beta chains from the same sample are listed, as sequenced in a study of shared clonotypes between healthy human individuals. The naive CD8 subset, CD45RO-negative cells positively selected for CCR7, excluded terminally differentiated effector memory CD45RA+ cells. Clones were sequenced by immunoSEQ multiplex PCR, and TCRdb holds only the in-frame ones, with some missing. The repertoire holds some 2.1 million clones, over 85% seen once, with around 1.1% in the top ten. The sequenced sample consisted of naive CD8+ T cells sorted from blood. These receptors were obtained from a man younger than 35 in good health.

The J gene is TRBJ2-7, the V gene TRBV10-2, with D possibly being TRBD2 (5 bases). Deletions cut 6 bases from V and 2 bases from J, with 8 bases between. The CDR3 spans 12 residues. The germline gives CDR1 WSHSY, CDR2 SAAADI. The CDR3 region is CASRDLPYEQYF. The CDR3 coding sequence is TGCGCCAGCAGGGACTTACCCTACGAGCAGTACTTC.

The rearrangement joins TRBV27 to TRBJ1-1, with 11 positions matching TRBD1. J gave up 3 bases and V 8 bases, and 8 bases lay outside the gene matches. The CDR3 sequence is 15 residues long. The germline gives CDR1 MNHEY, CDR2 SMNVEV (reference sequence). CDR3 bases: TGTGCCAGCCTAGGTCCGGGACAGGGGGACACTGAAGCTTTCTTT. It codes for CASLGPGQGDTEAFF.

The chain joins TRBV4-3 to TRBJ2-7; unclear D gene. The CDR3 sequence is 14 residues long. Trimming removed 4 bases at V and 3 bases at J, with 13 bases between. The V gene's germline CDR1 is LGHNA and CDR2 YSLEER. The CDR3 sequence is CASSPRPDFYEQYF. For the CDR3, the DNA is TGCGCCAGCAGCCCTCGGCCGGATTTCTACGAGCAGTACTTC.

V and J are TRBV5-4 and TRBJ2-2; 7 bases fit TRBD1. CDR3 length: 15 amino acids. After removal of 4 bases from V and 3 bases from J, the junction contained 6 bases not matched to a gene. In germline, CDR1 is SGHNT, CDR2 YYREEE (reference sequence). The CDR3 coding sequence is TGTGCCAGCAGCCCAGGGGGTGAAGACACCGGGGAGCTGTTTTTT. Residues: CASSPGGEDTGELFF.

The chain uses TRBV11-3 and TRBJ2-2; D uncertain. CDR1 and CDR2 from the germline V gene are SGHNT and YENEEA. Trimming removed 2 bases from V and 4 bases from J, with 14 bases in between. CDR3 size: 16 residues. The DNA for the CDR3 is TGTGCCAGCAGCTTATTACTGGACCCGGGCACCGGGGAGCTGTTTTTT. Translated, it gives CASSLLLDPGTGELFF.

The rearrangement uses TRBV6-5 and TRBJ1-6; weak D call: TRBD1 (5 bases). V was clipped by 7 bases and J by 7 bases, with 17 bases between them. The CDR3 runs to 15 residues. Germline V gene lookup returns CDR1 MNHEY and CDR2 SVGAGI. The CDR3: CASTLQQGWNSPLHF. CDR3 bases: TGTGCCAGCACCCTCCAGCAGGGTTGGAATTCACCCCTCCACTTT.

The chain is built from TRBV7-9 and TRBJ2-1, with 12 nucleotides matching TRBD2. With V trimmed by 5 bases and J by 6 bases, 5 bases remained unmatched. This CDR3 has 15 amino acids. Per the germline V gene, CDR1 is SEHNR and CDR2 is FQNEAQ (reference sequence). This CDR3 is CASSETSGGVNEQFF. The CDR3 DNA follows: TGTGCCAGCAGCGAGACTAGCGGGGGTGTCAATGAGCAGTTCTTC.

In regard to this clone: At the DNA level, this CDR3 is encoded by other sequences in the same sample as well. This chain uses TRBV10-1 with TRBJ2-7; D possibly uses TRBD1 or TRBD2 (5 bases each). V lost 3 bases and J lost 0, with 6 bases in between. The CDR3 extends over 13 amino acids. Looked up from germline, CDR1 is WNHNN and CDR2 is SYGVQD (reference sequence). The CDR3 DNA is TGCGCCAGCAGTGATGGGGGCTCCTACGAGCAGTACTTC. This codes for CASSDGGSYEQYF.

The CDR3 region is CASSPPPPTNEKLFF. For the CDR3, the DNA is TGCGCCAGCAGCCCCCCGCCACCAACTAATGAAAAACTGTTTTTT. The chain has TRBV5-1 and TRBJ1-4; D uncertain. The CDR3 length is 15 residues. Germline loops: CDR1 SGHRS, CDR2 YFSETQ. V was clipped by 4 bases and J by 0 bases, with 10 bases between them.

This chain joins TRBV6-6 and TRBJ2-7; 12 bases map to TRBD2. V lost 8 bases, J lost 3 bases, and 2 bases stayed unmatched. This CDR3 contains 13 residues. The germline gives CDR1 MNHNY, CDR2 SVGAGI (reference sequence). The CDR3: CASQTSGSYEQYF. DNA for the CDR3: TGTGCCAGCCAGACTAGCGGGAGCTACGAGCAGTACTTC.

The chain recombines TRBV10-2 with TRBJ2-2; D is uncertain. CDR3 length: 12 residues. Between the trimmed V and J ends, which lost 3 bases and 13 bases, there was a span of 12 bases. CDR1 and CDR2 from the germline V gene are WSHSY and SAAADI. CDR3 sequence reads: CASSDESWGLFF. CDR3 in DNA: TGCGCCAGCAGTGATGAGAGCTGGGGGCTGTTTTTT.

Only a few counts were recorded for this clone. This chain connects TRBV27 to TRBJ1-1; tentatively, D is TRBD1 (5 bases). The CDR3 has 13 amino acids. V was shortened by 6 bases and J by 0 bases, with 8 bases between the two germline ends. CDR1 MNHEY and CDR2 SMNVEV come from the germline V gene (reference sequence). The CDR3 DNA is TGTGCCAGCAGCGACAGTTTGAACACTGAAGCTTTCTTT. Protein product: CASSDSLNTEAFF.

The chain has TRBV10-1 and TRBJ2-2; 8 bases align to TRBD1. Germline values: CDR1 WNHNN, CDR2 SYGVQD (reference sequence). The CDR3 runs 16 residues. V shed 9 bases, J shed 4 bases, and the junction held 13 bases outside the gene matches. CDR3 DNA sequence: TGCGCCAGAAAACCCACCGGGACAGGTGCCACCGGGGAGCTGTTTTTT. Translated, it gives CARKPTGTGATGELFF.

The count of this clone is one. The chain couples TRBV28 to TRBJ1-5; D is uncertain. This CDR3 contains 13 residues. Germline loops: CDR1 MDHEN, CDR2 SYDVKM. V shed 7 bases and J shed 6 bases, with 13 bases lying between them. CDR3 region: CASTLGSLQPQHF. DNA of the CDR3: TGTGCCAGCACCCTTGGGTCCCTTCAGCCCCAGCATTTT.

The rearrangement links TRBV11-2 to TRBJ1-1, with D perhaps matching TRBD1 (6 bases). Between the trimmed V and J ends, which lost 6 bases and 1 base, there was a span of 12 bases. The CDR3 has 14 amino acids. Per germline, CDR1 SGHAT and CDR2 FQNNGV. Here the CDR3 DNA reads TGTGCCAGCAGACAACTACAGGGGAACACTGAAGCTTTCTTT. It specifies CASRQLQGNTEAFF.

On this clone itself: This specimen includes other DNA sequences encoding the same CDR3. The chain employs TRBV10-1 and TRBJ2-7, with D perhaps TRBD1 (6 bases). CDR3 size: 13 residues. V was trimmed by 3 bases and J by 1 base, leaving 7 bases between them. Germline V gene lookup returns CDR1 WNHNN and CDR2 SYGVQD (reference sequence). CDR3 in amino acids: CASSETGSYEQYF. CDR3 DNA sequence: TGCGCCAGCAGTGAAACAGGGTCCTACGAGCAGTACTTC.

This clone was seen once. The V and J genes are TRBV6-6 and TRBJ2-7; 13 nucleotides line up with TRBD2. This CDR3 has 14 residues. V lost 4 bases to trimming and J lost 4 bases; unmatched junction nucleotides: 1. Per germline, CDR1 MNHNY and CDR2 SVGAGI (reference sequence). In DNA form, the CDR3 reads TGTGCCAGCAGTTCGACTAGCGGGGGGTACGAGCAGTACTTC. Its protein is CASSSTSGGYEQYF.

In its sample, this clone was seen once. The chain recombines TRBV6-4 with TRBJ1-1; D gene unclear. The CDR3 is 13 residues long. CDR1 and CDR2 (germline): MRHNA, SNTAGT. Trimming cost V 6 bases and J 0 bases, with 8 bases left between them. The CDR3 is CASSPFMNTEAFF. The CDR3, as DNA: TGTGCCAGCAGCCCCTTTATGAACACTGAAGCTTTCTTT.

The chain carries TRBV5-6 and TRBJ1-5; D not certain. Trimming pared 1 base from V and 0 bases from J, leaving 14 bases between. Germline values: CDR1 SGHDT, CDR2 YYEEEE. The CDR3 extends over 17 amino acids. The CDR3 region is CASSLNSDTFSNQPQHF. DNA of the CDR3: TGTGCCAGCAGCTTGAATTCAGATACCTTTAGCAATCAGCCCCAGCATTTT.

The chain links TRBV29-1 to TRBJ1-1; D remains unclear. Trimming took off 4 bases at V and 8 bases at J, with 8 bases between the two ends. The germline CDR1 and CDR2 sequences are SQVTM and ANQGSEA. The CDR3 is 10 residues long. The CDR3 spells CSVVYNEAFF. The CDR3 nucleotides read TGCAGCGTTGTATACAACGAAGCTTTCTTT. The entire variable domain, with the rest obtained from reference TRBV29-1 and TRBJ1-1, is as follows: SAVISQKPSRDICQRGTSLTIQCQVDSQVTMMFWYRQQPGQSLTLIATANQGSEATYESGFVIDKFPISRPNLTFSTLTVSNMSPEDSSIYLCSVVYNEAFFGQGTRLTVV.

The rearrangement links TRBV7-9 to TRBJ2-1; D uncertain. Trimming shortened V by 5 bases and J by 4 bases, and 18 bases separated the two germline ends. The CDR3 has 16 amino acids. CDR1 is SEHNR, CDR2 FQNEAQ, per germline (reference sequence). This CDR3 reads CASSPSEGLWYNEQFF. The CDR3 nucleotides are TGTGCCAGCAGCCCCAGTGAAGGCTTATGGTACAATGAGCAGTTCTTC.

With respect to this clone: A read error may produce the germline difference seen at one junction end. The chain carries TRBV28 and TRBJ1-2, with D perhaps TRBD1 (6 bases). CDR1 MDHEN and CDR2 SYDVKM come from the germline V gene. The CDR3 length is 15 residues. The CDR3 bases are TGTGCCAGCACCATCCCCGGGCAGGGGCGGGATGGCTACGCCTTC. Translated, it gives CASTIPGQGRDGYAF.

The chain is built from TRBV10-3 and TRBJ1-5, with D uncertain. Trimming pared 0 bases from V and 4 bases from J, leaving 7 bases between. CDR1 and CDR2 (germline): ENHRY, SYGVKD. The CDR3 sequence is 14 residues long. The CDR3 region is CAISESGGNQPQHF. For the CDR3, the DNA is TGTGCCATCAGTGAGTCGGGTGGGAATCAGCCCCAGCATTTT.

V gene TRBV5-4 combines with J gene TRBJ1-3; D is unresolved. CDR1 SGHNT and CDR2 YYREEE come from the germline V gene (reference sequence). The length of the CDR3 is 14 residues. Between the trimmed V and J ends, which lost 5 bases and 10 bases, there was a span of 19 bases. The CDR3 DNA is TGTGCCAGCAGTTTGATGGGTGGGGAGCGGACCATATATTTT. As protein: CASSLMGGERTIYF.

This chain joins TRBV20-1 and TRBJ2-7; D call uncertain. This CDR3 spans 10 amino acids. Germline assignment: CDR1 DFQATT and CDR2 SNEGSKA (reference sequence). Trimming removed 5 bases at V and 4 bases at J, with 6 bases between. The CDR3 DNA reads as TGCAGTGCTGGCTATTACGAGCAGTACTTC. Its translation is CSAGYYEQYF.

This clone was picked up one time. The rearrangement joins TRBV4-1 to TRBJ2-7; the match to TRBD1 covers 7 bases. CDR3 length: 15 amino acids. Germline V gene sequence: CDR1 MGHRA, CDR2 YSYEKL. The V gene end was trimmed by 4 bases and the J gene end by 0 bases; junction bases not matched to a gene: 6. The CDR3 is CASSPGTDSSYEQYF. In DNA, the CDR3 is TGCGCCAGCAGCCCCGGGACAGATTCCTCCTACGAGCAGTACTTC.

This chain connects TRBV10-3 to TRBJ2-1; 8 positions match TRBD2. Losses at the gene ends were 8 bases for V and 9 bases for J; bases not matched to a gene: 9. The length of the CDR3 is 13 residues. CDR1 is ENHRY, CDR2 SYGVKD, per germline. The CDR3 protein is CAIAAGGPIEQFF. The CDR3 DNA sequence: TGTGCCATCGCGGCGGGAGGCCCCATTGAGCAGTTCTTC.

This clone showed up just once. Other DNA sequences from this sample encode an identical CDR3 as well. The chain is built from TRBV27 and TRBJ2-1; TRBD2 agrees at 12 bases. The junction had 5 bases not matched to a gene; V was cut back by 5 bases and J by 9 bases. The germline gives CDR1 MNHEY, CDR2 SMNVEV (reference sequence). This CDR3 has 14 amino acids. CDR3 DNA: TGTGCCAGCAGTCTAGCGGGAGGGCCAGGTGAGCAGTTCTTC. Its translation: CASSLAGGPGEQFF.